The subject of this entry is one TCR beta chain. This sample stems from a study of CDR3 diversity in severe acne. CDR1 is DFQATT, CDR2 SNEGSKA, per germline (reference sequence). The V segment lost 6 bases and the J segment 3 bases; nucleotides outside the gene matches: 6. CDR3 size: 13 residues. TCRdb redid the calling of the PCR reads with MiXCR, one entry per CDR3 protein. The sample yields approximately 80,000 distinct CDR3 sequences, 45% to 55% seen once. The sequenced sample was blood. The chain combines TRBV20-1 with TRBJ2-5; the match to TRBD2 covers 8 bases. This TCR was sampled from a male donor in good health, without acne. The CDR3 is CSATRTSKETQYF. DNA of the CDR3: TGCAGTGCCACTAGGACTAGCAAAGAGACCCAGTACTTC.